The 20 T cell receptor beta chains given below trace back to one sample, sequenced in a study of T-cell reconstitution after alpha-beta-depleted transplantation in children. Preparing the TCRbeta library involved the use of unique molecular identifiers. TCRdb itself ran the PCR reads through MiXCR, one entry per CDR3 protein. The repertoire consists of around 490,000 distinct CDR3 sequences, with roughly an eighth occurring once and the leading ten covering 14%. The sequences come from PBMCs, mostly from graft donor cells, collected 180 days after TCRalphabeta/CD19-depleted stem cell transplant. The receptor set was obtained from a female patient between 2 and 15 years old who had a stem cell transplant for aplastic anemia, so the T cells may come from the graft donor.

This clonotype was observed a handful of times. The chain combines TRBV5-1 with TRBJ2-3, with D tentatively TRBD2 (5 bases). V lost 2 bases, J lost 1 base, and 14 bases lay in between. Germline lookup yields CDR1 SGHRS and CDR2 YFSETQ. CDR3 length: 16 residues. The CDR3 nucleotides are TGCGCCAGCAGCTTCGAGGAGGACCCGGGCACAGATACGCAGTATTTT. Amino acid sequence: CASSFEEDPGTDTQYF.

V gene TRBV7-6 combines with J gene TRBJ2-1, with D maybe TRBD1 (6 bases). The CDR3 has 14 residues. V lost 4 bases to trimming and J lost 3 bases, with 10 bases between them. Germline assignment: CDR1 SGHVS and CDR2 FNYEAQ. Here the CDR3 DNA reads TGTGCCAGCAGCTCCTGGGACATCTACAATGAGCAGTTCTTC. Translation gives CASSSWDIYNEQFF.

V gene TRBV15 combines with J gene TRBJ2-1, with 8 positions matching TRBD2. Germline V gives CDR1 LNHNV, CDR2 YYDKDF (reference sequence). The junction had 14 bases not matched to a gene; V was cut back by 9 bases and J by 4 bases. This CDR3 is 16 amino acids long. CDR3 coding DNA: TGTGCCACGGATACCGGCGGGGGGATGCTTTACAATGAGCAGTTCTTC. Protein product: CATDTGGGMLYNEQFF.

This clonotype was observed a few times. The chain employs TRBV29-1 and TRBJ1-1; 8 bases map to TRBD1. The CDR3 spans 13 residues. The junction had 5 bases not matched to a gene; V was cut back by 8 bases and J by 0 bases. Germline loops: CDR1 SQVTM, CDR2 ANQGSEA. This chain's CDR3 is CSTDREMNTEAFF. Written as DNA, the CDR3 is TGCAGCACGGACAGGGAAATGAACACTGAAGCTTTCTTT.

This clonotype was recorded a few times. The chain employs TRBV5-1 and TRBJ2-4; unclear D gene. CDR3 length: 14 amino acids. The germline V and J ends were trimmed by 0 bases and 4 bases, with 8 bases remaining between them. Germline-derived CDR1 and CDR2 are SGHRS and YFSETQ. The CDR3, as DNA: TGCGCCAGCAGCTTGGCTCGAGAAAAAAACATTCAGTACTTC. This sequence encodes CASSLAREKNIQYF.

Many counts were recorded for this clonotype. The chain carries TRBV12-3 or TRBV12-4 and TRBJ2-7; a weak D match, TRBD1 (5 bases). V lost 4 bases, J lost 6 bases, and 10 bases lay in between. This CDR3 has 12 residues. The CDR3 DNA reads TGTGCCAGCAGTTGGCCAAGGGGCGAGCAGTACTTC. It specifies CASSWPRGEQYF.

V is TRBV15 and J is TRBJ2-7; the match to TRBD1 covers 8 bases. Germline V CDR1 and CDR2: LNHNV, YYDKDF (reference sequence). The junction had 6 bases not matched to a gene; V was cut back by 3 bases and J by 5 bases. CDR3 size: 14 residues. CDR3 in amino acids: CATSSGQGSDEQYF. CDR3 in DNA: TGTGCCACCAGCAGCGGACAGGGTAGTGACGAGCAGTACTTC. Using reference TRBV15 and TRBJ2-7 for the parts outside the CDR3, the full variable domain is DAMVIQNPRYQVTQFGKPVTLSCSQTLNHNVMYWYQQKSSQAPKLLFHYYDKDFNNEADTPDNFQSRRPNTSFCFLDIRSPGLGDTAMYLCATSSGQGSDEQYFGPGTRLTVT.

This clonotype was counted only a few times. The chain carries TRBV7-2 and TRBJ2-7; 7 nucleotides align to TRBD1. V dropped 0 bases and J dropped 5; count of bases not matched to a gene: 7. Looked up from germline, CDR1 is SGHTA and CDR2 is FQGNSA. CDR3 length equals 15 residues. DNA for the CDR3: TGTGCCAGCAGCTTAGCAGGGGGCAGGAGCAACGAGCAGTACGTC. Translating gives CASSLAGGRSNEQYV.

This clonotype turned up a few times. The chain recombines TRBV3-1 with TRBJ2-7, with 8 bases fitting TRBD2. CDR1 is LGHDT, CDR2 YNNKEL, per germline (reference sequence). The CDR3 is 15 amino acids. V lost 0 bases to trimming and J lost 2 bases; unmatched junction nucleotides: 3. In nucleotides, the CDR3 is TGTGCCAGCAGCCAAGAAGACGGGAGGGCCTACGAGCAGTACTTC. Protein: CASSQEDGRAYEQYF.

This clonotype showed up just a few times. The V gene is TRBV6-9, the J gene TRBJ1-4, with 11 bases matching TRBD1. This CDR3 spans 16 amino acids. Germline values: CDR1 MNHGY, CDR2 SVAAGI. V dropped 2 bases and J dropped 8; count of bases not matched to a gene: 7. DNA for the CDR3: TGTGCCAGCAGTTATCTGGGACAGGGGGAAGGCGAAAAACTGTTTTTT. This translates into CASSYLGQGEGEKLFF.

This clonotype has a handful of counts. This rearrangement joins TRBV5-4 to TRBJ2-5, with 7 positions matching TRBD2. This CDR3 contains 15 residues. V lost 4 bases to trimming and J lost 2 bases; unmatched junction nucleotides: 8. Germline V gene lookup returns CDR1 SGHNT and CDR2 YYREEE (reference sequence). The CDR3 DNA sequence: TGTGCCAGCAGCCTCGTGGGCGGGGGTCAAGAGACCCAGTACTTC. Protein: CASSLVGGGQETQYF.

About this clonotype itself: A much larger clone differs by one base, so this may be a read error. The rearrangement joins TRBV12-3 or TRBV12-4 to TRBJ1-2; D perhaps matches TRBD1 (6 bases). This CDR3 region has 18 residues. The CDR3 loop is CTSSSLRVGGPGGYGYTF. The CDR3 coding sequence is TGTACCAGCAGTTCCCTCAGGGTGGGGGGCCCTGGGGGCTATGGCTACACCTTC.

The chain is built from TRBV5-6 and TRBJ2-5, with 14 bases matching TRBD2. V lost 3 bases, J lost 4 bases, and 5 bases stayed unmatched. The CDR3 is 16 residues long. The germline CDR1 and CDR2 sequences are SGHDT and YYEEEE. DNA for the CDR3: TGTGCCAGCAGCTCGGGCGGGACTAGCGGGAGAGAGACCCAGTACTTC. Its translation: CASSSGGTSGRETQYF. Variable domain in full (rest from reference TRBV5-6 and TRBJ2-5): DAGVTQSPTHLIKTRGQQVTLRCSPKSGHDTVSWYQQALGQGPQFIFQYYEEEERQRGNFPDRFSGHQFPNYSSELNVNALLLGDSALYLCASSSGGTSGRETQYFGPGTRLLVL.

This clonotype was found a few times. The chain is built from TRBV11-2 and TRBJ2-1; 8 bases are shared with TRBD2. CDR1 and CDR2 from the germline V gene are SGHAT and FQNNGV. The CDR3 sequence is 19 residues long. The J segment lost 7 bases and the V segment lost 2 bases, leaving 19 bases of the junction unmatched. For the CDR3, the DNA is TGTGCCAGCAGCTTACGTACACCTTTAGCGGGGAAGGGTAGTAATGAGCAGTTCTTC. Encoded protein: CASSLRTPLAGKGSNEQFF.

About this clonotype: This sequence may be a read error, since a much larger clone differs from it by one base. The chain links TRBV20-1 to TRBJ2-1; no definite D call. The CDR3 totals 12 residues. Germline CDR1 reads DFQATT; CDR2 reads SNEGSKA (reference sequence). CDR3 sequence reads: CSALNPYNERFF. In nucleotides, the CDR3 is TGCAGTGCTCTCAATCCCTACAATGAGCGGTTCTTC.

The chain recombines TRBV20-1 with TRBJ1-6; possibly TRBD1 for D (5 bases). The germline CDR1 and CDR2 sequences are DFQATT and SNEGSKA (reference sequence). The CDR3 contains 14 residues. Trimming removed 6 bases from V and 10 bases from J, with 19 bases in between. The CDR3 bases are TGCAGTGCCCCAAAAGGGACTAAGCGATCACCCCTCCACTTT. Amino acid sequence: CSAPKGTKRSPLHF.

The genes are TRBV4-1 and TRBJ2-1, with D perhaps matching TRBD2 (5 bases). Between the trimmed V and J ends, which lost 1 base and 5 bases, there was a span of 15 bases. Germline V gene data show CDR1 as MGHRA and CDR2 as YSYEKL. This CDR3 contains 16 residues. The CDR3 is CASSQGGPQFDNEQFF. CDR3 nucleotide sequence: TGCGCCAGCAGCCAAGGCGGGCCACAATTCGACAATGAGCAGTTCTTC.

This clonotype turned up a few times. The J gene is TRBJ2-2, the V gene TRBV28; 9 positions agree with TRBD1. The CDR3 is 20 amino acids. V dropped 3 bases and J dropped 3; count of bases not matched to a gene: 17. In germline, CDR1 is MDHEN, CDR2 SYDVKM. The CDR3 loop reads CASSFQPIFFGTGYTGELFF. The CDR3, as DNA: TGTGCCAGCAGTTTTCAACCCATCTTTTTCGGGACAGGGTACACCGGGGAGCTGTTTTTT. The full variable domain, in which reference TRBV28 and TRBJ2-2 provide the parts outside the CDR3, is DVKVTQSSRYLVKRTGEKVFLECVQDMDHENMFWYRQDPGLGLRLIYFSYDVKMKEKGDIPEGYSVSREKKERFSLILESASTNQTSMYLCASSFQPIFFGTGYTGELFFGEGSRLTVL.

J is TRBJ2-5 and V is TRBV20-1; D remains ambiguous. Per germline, CDR1 DFQATT and CDR2 SNEGSKA (reference sequence). V dropped 1 base and J dropped 1 base, with 16 bases sitting between them. The CDR3 contains 16 residues. The CDR3 loop is CSARGGSHSAQETQYF. The CDR3 nucleotides read TGCAGTGCTAGAGGAGGCTCACATTCGGCCCAAGAGACCCAGTACTTC.

CDR3 sequence: CASSPPGRNNEQYF. The CDR3 bases are TGTGCCAGCTCACCCCCTGGGAGAAACAACGAGCAGTACTTC. J is TRBJ2-7 and V is TRBV18; tentatively, D is TRBD2 (5 bases). V lost 3 bases, J lost 5 bases, and 14 bases lay in between. Per the germline V gene, CDR1 is KGHSH and CDR2 is LQKENI. The CDR3 is 14 residues long.